This T cell receptor (beta chain) was captured by sequencing in a study of T cell changes during pregnancy in multiple sclerosis. TCRdb keeps only in-frame clones here, not all; method: immunoSEQ multiplex PCR. The table shows 30,000 to 40,000 clones, with more than 85% occurring only once. Sample: CD8+ T cells from peripheral blood mononuclear cells, taken in the third trimester of pregnancy. This TCR was recovered from a female donor with multiple sclerosis, enrolled in a pregnancy study.

Here the CDR3 reads CASSPGAGELFF. CDR3 DNA sequence: TGTGCCAGCAGCCCGGGAGCCGGGGAGCTGTTTTTT. The chain uses TRBV7-6 and TRBJ2-2; the D gene is possibly TRBD2 (6 bases). V was trimmed by 5 bases and J by 6 bases, leaving 7 bases between them. CDR1 SGHVS and CDR2 FNYEAQ come from the germline V gene. CDR3 length: 12 residues.